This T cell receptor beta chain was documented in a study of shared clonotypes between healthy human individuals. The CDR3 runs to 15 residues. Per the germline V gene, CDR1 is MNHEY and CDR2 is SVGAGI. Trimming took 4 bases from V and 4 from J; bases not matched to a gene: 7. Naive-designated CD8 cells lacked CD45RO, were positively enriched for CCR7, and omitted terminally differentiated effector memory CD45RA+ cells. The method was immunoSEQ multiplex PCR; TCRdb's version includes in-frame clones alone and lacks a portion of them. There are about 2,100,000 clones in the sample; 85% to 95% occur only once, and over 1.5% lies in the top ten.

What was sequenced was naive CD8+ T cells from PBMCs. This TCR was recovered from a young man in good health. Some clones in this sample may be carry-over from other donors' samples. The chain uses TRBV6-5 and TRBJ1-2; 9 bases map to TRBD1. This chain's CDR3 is CASSSWTGVSYGYTF. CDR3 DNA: TGTGCCAGCAGTTCATGGACAGGGGTATCCTATGGCTACACCTTC.